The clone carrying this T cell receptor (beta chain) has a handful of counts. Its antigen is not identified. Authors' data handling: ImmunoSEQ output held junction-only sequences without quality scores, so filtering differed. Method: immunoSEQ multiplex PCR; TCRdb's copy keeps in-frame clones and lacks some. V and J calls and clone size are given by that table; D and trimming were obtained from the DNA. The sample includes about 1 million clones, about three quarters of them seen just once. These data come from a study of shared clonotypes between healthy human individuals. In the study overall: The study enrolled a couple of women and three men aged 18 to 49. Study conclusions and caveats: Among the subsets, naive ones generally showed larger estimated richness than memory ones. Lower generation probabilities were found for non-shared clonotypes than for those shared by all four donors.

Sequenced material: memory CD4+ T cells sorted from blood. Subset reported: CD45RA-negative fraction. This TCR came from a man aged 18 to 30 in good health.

The CDR3 sequence: CASRQRWMGAETQYF. The CDR3 nucleotides are TGTGCAAGTCGTCAGAGGTGGATGGGGGCGGAGACCCAGTACTTC. This chain links TRBV12-2 with TRBJ2-5; TRBD1, the table's D call, was not compared with the DNA. TRBV12-2 is labeled a pseudogene. The CDR3 extends over 15 amino acids.